Listed here is a single T cell receptor (beta chain). The sample originates from a study of blood T cells in healthy people across ages. The CDR3 has 12 residues. The germline V gene encodes CDR1 DFQATT and CDR2 SNEGSKA (reference sequence). V was trimmed by 5 bases and J by 5 bases, leaving 13 bases between them. A second PCR, run for about 7 to 11 cycles, used a sample-barcoded 5' primer plus a J-beta primer mix. Every cDNA molecule bore a tag from a template-switch adaptor containing 12 random nucleotides. From the 5' RACE reads, TCRdb called clonotypes with MiXCR, one entry per CDR3 protein. The table has more than 1,400,000 distinct CDR3 sequences, 40% to 50% seen once. Whenever a sample was processed, at least 6 million PBMCs were isolated.

The rearrangement joins TRBV20-1 to TRBJ2-7; D not resolved. The source of this sequence is a woman in her late teens or twenties in good health. Sequencing was done on a sample of blood. CDR3 DNA: TGCAGTGCTGCCCCCCAGATGGACGAGCAGTACTTC. Translating it yields CSAAPQMDEQYF.